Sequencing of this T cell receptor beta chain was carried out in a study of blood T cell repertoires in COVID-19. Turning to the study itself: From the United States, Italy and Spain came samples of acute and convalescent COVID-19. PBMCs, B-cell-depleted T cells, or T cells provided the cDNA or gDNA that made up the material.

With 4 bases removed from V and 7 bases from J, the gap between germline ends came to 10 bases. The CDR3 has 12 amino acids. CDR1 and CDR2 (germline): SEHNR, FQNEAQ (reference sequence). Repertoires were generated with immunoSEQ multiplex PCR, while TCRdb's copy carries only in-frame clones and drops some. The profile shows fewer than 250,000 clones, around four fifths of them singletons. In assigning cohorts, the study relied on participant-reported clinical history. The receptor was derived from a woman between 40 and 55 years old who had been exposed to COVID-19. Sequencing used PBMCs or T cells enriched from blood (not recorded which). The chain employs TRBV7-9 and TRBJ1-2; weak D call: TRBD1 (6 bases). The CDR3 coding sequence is TGTGCCAGCAGCTCGACAGGCTCTGGCTACACCTTC. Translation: CASSSTGSGYTF.